The 30 T cell receptor beta chains presented below share a single source sample, sequenced in a study of T-cell memory formation after mild COVID-19. TCRdb analysed the 5' RACE reads with MiXCR anew, one entry per CDR3 protein. Found here are about 210,000 distinct CDR3 sequences, around 25% of them singletons; the top ten hold roughly 11%. Input material: PBMCs or a T cell subset sorted from them (not recorded which). The receptors come from an adult woman who had mild COVID-19 (a few samples of this study predate the infection). Cell type and time point are not known.

This clonotype was recorded a few times. The chain recombines TRBV12-3 or TRBV12-4 with TRBJ2-1, with 9 bases aligning to TRBD2. The J segment lost 3 bases and the V segment lost 3 bases, leaving 12 bases of the junction unmatched. CDR3 length: 18 amino acids. The CDR3 nucleotides read TGTGCCAGCAGTTTCGGGGTGACGGCTAGCGGGAACTACAATGAGCAGTTCTTC. The encoded protein is CASSFGVTASGNYNEQFF.

This chain uses TRBV6-6 with TRBJ2-5; no definite D call. CDR3 length equals 15 residues. V was clipped by 5 bases and J by 5 bases, with 18 bases between them. Germline V gene sequence: CDR1 MNHNY, CDR2 SVGAGI (reference sequence). The CDR3 here is CASSLDPRVRETQYF. CDR3 bases: TGTGCCAGCAGTCTGGACCCACGGGTGAGGGAGACCCAGTACTTC.

The gene calls are TRBV6-6 and TRBJ2-7; unclear D gene. CDR1 MNHNY and CDR2 SVGAGI come from the germline V gene (reference sequence). Trimming removed 8 bases from V and 4 bases from J, with 9 bases in between. The CDR3 has 11 amino acids. CDR3 in DNA: TGTGCCAGCGGCGTGGAATACGAGCAGTACTTC. This gives the protein CASGVEYEQYF.

The chain combines TRBV7-8 with TRBJ1-2; tentatively, D is TRBD1 (5 bases). Between the trimmed V and J ends, which lost 1 base and 8 bases, there was a span of 17 bases. Germline V lookup: CDR1 SGHVS, CDR2 FQNEAQ. The CDR3 loop spans 15 amino acids. CDR3 residues: CASSLGDWQGEGYTF. CDR3 sequence (DNA): TGTGCCAGCAGCTTAGGTGATTGGCAGGGAGAGGGCTACACCTTC.

There are a few counts of this clonotype. The CDR3 DNA reads TGCAGTGCCCAACTTGGACTGGGGCAGCCCCAGCATTTT. Translation gives CSAQLGLGQPQHF. This rearrangement joins TRBV20-1 to TRBJ1-5; D not resolved. CDR1 and CDR2 from the germline V gene are DFQATT and SNEGSKA (reference sequence). Between the trimmed V and J ends, which lost 6 bases and 7 bases, there was a span of 16 bases. The CDR3 sequence is 13 residues long.

This clonotype has only a few counts. The chain uses TRBV6-5 and TRBJ1-1, with 9 bases lining up with TRBD1. V shed 2 bases, J shed 3 bases, and the junction held 7 bases outside the gene matches. The CDR3 contains 16 residues. Germline assignment: CDR1 MNHEY and CDR2 SVGAGI. As DNA, the CDR3 is TGTGCCAGCAGTTACAGATACCGGGACAGGGACACTGAAGCTTTCTTT. Its protein is CASSYRYRDRDTEAFF.

This rearrangement joins TRBV7-2 to TRBJ2-3, with 7 bases matching TRBD2. Germline trimming cut 6 bases from V and 1 base from J; bases unmatched to any gene: 10. In germline, CDR1 is SGHTA, CDR2 FQGNSA. CDR3 length equals 16 residues. The DNA for the CDR3 is TGTGCCAGCAGTGGGATAAACAGCGGGGGCACAGATACGCAGTATTTT. The encoded protein is CASSGINSGGTDTQYF.

This clonotype was seen ten or more times. CDR3 bases: TGTGCCAGCAGCCCCGGGACAAGCTACGAGCAGTACTTC. This sequence encodes CASSPGTSYEQYF. This chain connects TRBV7-9 to TRBJ2-7, with D possibly TRBD1 on 6 matching bases. The germline V gene has CDR1 SEHNR and CDR2 FQNEAQ (reference sequence). Trimming left V 5 bases short and J 3 bases short, with 11 bases between. The CDR3 runs 13 residues.

The CDR3 sequence is CSVEGASNTPGTAGEAFF. The CDR3 nucleotides are TGCAGCGTTGAGGGGGCCTCTAACACGCCGGGCACTGCAGGTGAAGCTTTCTTT. This chain joins TRBV29-1 and TRBJ1-1; TRBD1 might be the D (6 bases). This CDR3 spans 18 amino acids. Trimming left V 3 bases short and J 7 bases short, with 30 bases between. The germline CDR1 and CDR2 sequences are SQVTM and ANQGSEA.

J is TRBJ1-5 and V is TRBV19; TRBD1 matches 7 bases. The CDR3 spans 15 residues. The trim removed 0 bases at V and 7 bases at J, leaving 6 bases unmatched. CDR1 is LNHDA, CDR2 SQIVND, per germline (reference sequence). CDR3 nucleotides: TGTGCCAGTAGTATAGATTCGACAGGGAGACAGCCCCAGCATTTT. Its protein is CASSIDSTGRQPQHF.

The chain uses TRBV20-1 and TRBJ1-2; 9 bases are shared with TRBD1. From germline, CDR1 is DFQATT and CDR2 SNEGSKA (reference sequence). The ends lost 7 bases at V and 4 bases at J; junction bases unmatched: 7. This CDR3 spans 13 amino acids. The CDR3 protein is CSGAGTGRYGYTF. CDR3 bases: TGCAGTGGAGCAGGGACAGGGCGCTATGGCTACACCTTC.

This clonotype was counted only a few times. This chain connects TRBV5-6 to TRBJ2-1; D is unclear. Looked up from germline, CDR1 is SGHDT and CDR2 is YYEEEE. This CDR3 has 12 amino acids. Trimming removed 0 bases at V and 10 bases at J, with 8 bases between. Written as DNA, the CDR3 is TGTGCCAGCAGCTTGGTTTTGGAAGAGCAGTTCTTC. Translating gives CASSLVLEEQFF.

The CDR3 loop reads CASSLAGPSYEQYF. The CDR3, as DNA: TGCGCCAGCAGCTTGGCCGGCCCGTCCTACGAGCAGTACTTC. The J gene is TRBJ2-7, the V gene TRBV5-1; D is ambiguous. This CDR3 is 14 amino acids long. CDR1 is SGHRS, CDR2 YFSETQ, per germline. V dropped 0 bases and J dropped 1 base, with 8 bases sitting between them.

The chain has TRBV9 and TRBJ2-3, with 8 positions matching TRBD1. This CDR3 region has 17 residues. Looked up from germline, CDR1 is SGDLS and CDR2 is YYNGEE. The ends lost 3 bases at V and 1 base at J; junction bases unmatched: 10. The CDR3 region is CASSAHPDRGGTDTQYF. In nucleotides, the CDR3 is TGTGCCAGCAGCGCCCACCCAGACAGGGGCGGCACAGATACGCAGTATTTT.

This clonotype was counted between two and nine times. J is TRBJ2-3 and V is TRBV24-1, with 7 bases identical to TRBD1. The CDR3 runs to 15 residues. Germline V CDR1 and CDR2: KGHDR, SFDVKD. With V trimmed by 3 bases and J by 1 base, 3 bases remained unmatched. Written as DNA, the CDR3 is TGTGCCACCAGTGATCTCGGACAGGGCACAGATACGCAGTATTTT. It translates to CATSDLGQGTDTQYF.

A few counts support this clonotype. The V gene is TRBV29-1, the J gene TRBJ2-1; D is undetermined. Germline CDR1 is SQVTM and CDR2 is ANQGSEA. The CDR3 length is 12 residues. The ends were cut back, 3 bases at V and 5 bases at J, with 8 bases in the middle. CDR3 DNA sequence: TGCAGCGTTGAGGGTACGAACAATGAGCAGTTCTTC. This gives the protein CSVEGTNNEQFF.

The sample holds a few counts of this clonotype. CDR3 protein: CASSLDRGMTDTQYF. The CDR3, as DNA: TGCGCCAGCAGCTTGGACAGGGGGATGACAGATACGCAGTATTTT. The V and J genes are TRBV5-1 and TRBJ2-3; TRBD1 agrees at 8 bases. Germline CDR1 and CDR2: SGHRS and YFSETQ. V was pared by 0 bases and J by 3 bases, with 3 bases of the junction left unmatched. This CDR3 is 15 amino acids long.

This clonotype was seen once. The gene calls are TRBV3-1 and TRBJ2-3, with 12 bases identical to TRBD1. The CDR3 has 16 amino acids. Germline lookup yields CDR1 LGHDT and CDR2 YNNKEL (reference sequence). Germline trimming cut 1 base from V and 6 bases from J; bases unmatched to any gene: 5. The CDR3 sequence: CASSQGDRGLLDTQYF. The DNA of the CDR3 is TGTGCCAGCAGCCAAGGGGACAGGGGGCTGTTGGATACGCAGTATTTT.

V gene TRBV6-6 combines with J gene TRBJ2-1; TRBD2 matches 9 bases. This CDR3 is 17 amino acids long. Germline V gene lookup returns CDR1 MNHNY and CDR2 SVGAGI (reference sequence). J was trimmed by 7 bases and V by 4 bases; bases with no gene match: 14. CDR3 amino acids: CASSSPSMREGRNEQFF. Written as DNA, the CDR3 is TGTGCCAGCAGTTCCCCGTCTATGCGGGAGGGCCGTAATGAGCAGTTCTTC.

The chain carries TRBV12-5 and TRBJ2-1; TRBD1 aligns across 9 bases. The germline V gene has CDR1 LGHNT and CDR2 FRNRAP. Trimming took 5 bases from V and 0 from J; bases not matched to a gene: 14. The CDR3 spans 19 residues. The CDR3 is CASGPRTGEPGISYNEQFF. The CDR3 nucleotides read TGTGCTAGTGGTCCCCGGACAGGGGAGCCTGGCATCTCCTACAATGAGCAGTTCTTC. Complete variable domain (other parts from reference TRBV12-5 and TRBJ2-1): DARVTQTPRHKVTEMGQEVTMRCQPILGHNTVFWYRQTMMQGLELLAYFRNRAPLDDSGMPKDRFSAEMPDATLATLKIQPSEPRDSAVYFCASGPRTGEPGISYNEQFFGPGTRLTVL.

V and J are TRBV12-3 or TRBV12-4 and TRBJ2-2, with D perhaps TRBD1 or TRBD2 (6 bases each). V was trimmed by 4 bases and J by 6 bases, leaving 15 bases between them. The length of the CDR3 is 15 residues. DNA for the CDR3: TGTGCCAGCAGTTCCCCCCGGGGGCTAGCCGGGGAGCTGTTTTTT. Translated, it gives CASSSPRGLAGELFF.

J is TRBJ2-2 and V is TRBV14; 7 positions agree with TRBD1. The CDR3 runs to 16 residues. V trimming: 2 bases; J trimming: 0 bases; junction bases outside the gene matches: 3. Germline values: CDR1 SGHDN, CDR2 FVKESK. CDR3 in amino acids: CASSQIGTANTGELFF. Written as DNA, the CDR3 is TGTGCCAGCAGCCAAATCGGGACAGCGAACACCGGGGAGCTGTTTTTT. Full variable domain (remainder filled in from reference TRBV14 and TRBJ2-2): EAGVTQFPSHSVIEKGQTVTLRCDPISGHDNLYWYRRVMGKEIKFLLHFVKESKQDESGMPNNRFLAERTGGTYSTLKVQPAELEDSGVYFCASSQIGTANTGELFFGEGSRLTVL.

V is TRBV12-3 or TRBV12-4 and J is TRBJ2-3; perhaps D is TRBD1 or TRBD2 (5 bases each). V was trimmed by 5 bases and J by 2 bases, leaving 11 bases between them. This CDR3 comprises 14 residues. The CDR3 nucleotides read TGTGCCAGCAGTCTCGGGGACGTCACAGATACGCAGTATTTT. The encoded protein is CASSLGDVTDTQYF.

The chain carries TRBV4-1 and TRBJ2-7; tentatively, D is TRBD1 (6 bases). CDR1 and CDR2 from the germline V gene are MGHRA and YSYEKL. This CDR3 has 15 residues. V shed 3 bases and J shed 0 bases, with 12 bases lying between them. The CDR3 here is CASSHGQFASYEQYF. Written as DNA, the CDR3 is TGCGCCAGCAGCCATGGACAGTTTGCCTCCTACGAGCAGTACTTC.

The chain has TRBV6-5 and TRBJ2-1; 10 bases agree with TRBD1. The V gene's germline CDR1 is MNHEY and CDR2 SVGAGI. J was trimmed by 8 bases and V by 6 bases; bases with no gene match: 10. This CDR3 contains 15 residues. CDR3: CASRGTGATSHEQFF. The CDR3 DNA reads as TGTGCCAGCAGAGGGACAGGGGCGACGAGCCATGAGCAGTTCTTC.

The chain has TRBV13 and TRBJ2-7; tentative D call: TRBD1 (6 bases). Germline values: CDR1 PRHDT, CDR2 FYEKMQ (reference sequence). The CDR3 is made up of 15 amino acids. With 5 bases removed from V and 7 bases from J, the gap between germline ends came to 21 bases. This CDR3 reads CASSHNRDMVVEQYF. The CDR3 DNA is TGTGCCAGCAGCCATAACCGGGACATGGTGGTGGAGCAGTACTTC.

The chain links TRBV5-1 to TRBJ1-4; tentatively, D is TRBD1 (5 bases). Trimming took 3 bases from V and 6 from J, leaving 9 bases between them. The CDR3 has 13 residues. CDR1 and CDR2 (germline): SGHRS, YFSETQ. CDR3 loop: CASSSGTYEKLFF. The CDR3, as DNA: TGCGCCAGCAGCTCCGGGACCTATGAAAAACTGTTTTTT.

This chain uses TRBV12-3 or TRBV12-4 with TRBJ1-6; weak D call: TRBD1 (5 bases). V lost 5 bases and J lost 6, with 17 bases in between. The CDR3 totals 16 residues. The CDR3, as DNA: TGTGCCAGCAGTCCCGGGCGGGGGTTTTCTAATTCACCCCTCCACTTT. It translates to CASSPGRGFSNSPLHF.

This clonotype occurred a few times. The chain uses TRBV5-1 and TRBJ1-5; 9 bases match TRBD1. Germline V gives CDR1 SGHRS, CDR2 YFSETQ. J gave up 1 base and V 0 bases, and 2 bases lay outside the gene matches. This CDR3 is built from 16 residues. The CDR3 bases are TGCGCCAGCAGCTTGGAGGGACAGGGAAGCAATCAGCCCCAGCATTTT. Encoded protein: CASSLEGQGSNQPQHF. The full variable domain, its missing parts supplied by reference TRBV5-1 and TRBJ1-5, is KAGVTQTPRYLIKTRGQQVTLSCSPISGHRSVSWYQQTPGQGLQFLFEYFSETQRNKGNFPGRFSGRQFSNSRSEMNVSTLELGDSALYLCASSLEGQGSNQPQHFGDGTRLSIL.

This clonotype was counted a few times. The V call is TRBV29-1, the J call TRBJ2-5; 10 nucleotides agree with TRBD1. The CDR3 is made up of 13 amino acids. V gave up 3 bases and J gave up 5 bases; unmatched junction bases: 3. Germline CDR1 and CDR2: SQVTM and ANQGSEA. CDR3 in amino acids: CSVEVDRGETQYF. CDR3 nucleotides: TGCAGCGTTGAGGTGGACAGGGGGGAGACCCAGTACTTC.